The 19 T cell receptor beta chains below were found in one sample sequenced in a study of blood T cells in healthy people across ages. A sample-barcoded 5' primer and a J-beta primer mix were used in a second PCR of about 7 to 12 cycles. MiXCR was run by TCRdb on the 5' RACE reads, yielding one entry per CDR3 protein. The sample lists 750,000 to 950,000 distinct CDR3 sequences, about 28% occurring once. Separately, the same data were catalogued under a study of T cells of mothers and their children.

Sequences were obtained from blood. The receptors derive from a woman in her thirties or forties in good health.

This clonotype was counted between two and nine times. This sequence joins TRBV10-3 and TRBJ2-3, with 12 bases fitting TRBD2. Germline CDR1 reads ENHRY; CDR2 reads SYGVKD. The CDR3 covers 15 residues. V lost 5 bases, J lost 5 bases, and 5 bases stayed unmatched. The CDR3 nucleotides are TGTGCCATCAGTTTCGGACTAGCGGGGCTAGATACGCAGTATTTT. This translates into CAISFGLAGLDTQYF.

This clonotype was recorded a few times. This chain connects TRBV25-1 to TRBJ2-6; D may be TRBD1 (6 bases). The CDR3 spans 19 residues. V dropped 6 bases and J dropped 2 bases, with 23 bases sitting between them. Germline V lookup: CDR1 MGHDK, CDR2 SYGVNS. CDR3 sequence (DNA): TGTGCCAGCAGCCCATTTGGCACAGGGTATCGGGCTGGGGCCAACGTCCTGACTTTC. Translated: CASSPFGTGYRAGANVLTF.

This clonotype has just a few counts. The chain recombines TRBV7-8 with TRBJ1-2, with D maybe TRBD1 (6 bases). This CDR3 contains 14 residues. Per germline, CDR1 SGHVS and CDR2 FQNEAQ. V was clipped by 5 bases and J by 7 bases, with 17 bases between them. The CDR3 loop is CASSPTAGASGYTF. In nucleotides, the CDR3 is TGTGCCAGCAGCCCTACGGCGGGGGCGAGTGGCTACACCTTC.

This chain connects TRBV20-1 to TRBJ2-3; 9 bases are a match to TRBD2. Germline V gene data show CDR1 as DFQATT and CDR2 as SNEGSKA (reference sequence). J was trimmed by 3 bases and V by 0 bases; bases with no gene match: 4. The CDR3 spans 15 residues. CDR3 sequence (DNA): TGCAGTGCTAGAGATTTTAGCGGGAGAACAGATACGCAGTATTTT. Translated: CSARDFSGRTDTQYF.

As regards this clonotype: One junction end disagrees with the germline gene, perhaps due to a read error. The chain recombines TRBV5-1 with TRBJ1-6, with no clear D. Germline loops: CDR1 SGHRS, CDR2 YFSETQ. The CDR3 sequence is 14 residues long. The CDR3 DNA is TGCGCCAGCAGCTTGGCCAGGACGAATCCACCCCCCCACTTT. Residues: CASSLARTNPPPHF.

Regarding this clonotype: A much larger clone differs from this one at a single base, so this may be a read error. The chain uses TRBV7-2 and TRBJ2-5; D possibly matches TRBD1 or TRBD2 (7 bases each). V lost 3 bases, J lost 5 bases, and 31 bases lay in between. Looked up from germline, CDR1 is SGHTA and CDR2 is FQGNSA. The CDR3 runs to 20 residues. The CDR3 loop is CASSLRLQTSRGTLGETQYF. The CDR3 bases are TGTGCCAGCAGCTTGCGGCTCCAGACTAGCAGGGGGACATTGGGGGAGACCCAGTACTTC.

The rearrangement links TRBV12-3 or TRBV12-4 to TRBJ1-5, with D possibly TRBD1 on 5 matching bases. The CDR3 runs to 15 residues. Trimming pared 5 bases from V and 3 bases from J, leaving 14 bases between. The CDR3 nucleotides are TGTGCCAGCAGTCCCCGGGGGGTCCCCAATCAGCCCCAGCATTTT. Encoded protein: CASSPRGVPNQPQHF.

This clonotype was counted only a few times. This chain uses TRBV5-1 with TRBJ1-4; D ambiguous. Looked up from germline, CDR1 is SGHRS and CDR2 is YFSETQ. V was pared by 0 bases and J by 0 bases, with 6 bases between. The CDR3 loop spans 15 amino acids. CDR3 sequence: CASSLGSTTNEKLFF. CDR3 DNA sequence: TGCGCCAGCAGCTTGGGATCGACAACTAATGAAAAACTGTTTTTT.

In its sample, this clonotype was seen a few times. The chain has TRBV5-1 and TRBJ2-1, with TRBD2 identical over 7 bases. This CDR3 region has 16 residues. Trimming removed 0 bases from V and 7 bases from J; junction bases left unmatched: 10. The germline V gene has CDR1 SGHRS and CDR2 YFSETQ. The DNA for the CDR3 is TGCGCCAGCAGCTTGGAACGGGCGGGGGTAGGGAATGAGCAGTTCTTC. Encoded protein: CASSLERAGVGNEQFF. Combining the CDR3 with reference TRBV5-1 and TRBJ2-1 gives the whole variable domain KAGVTQTPRYLIKTRGQQVTLSCSPISGHRSVSWYQQTPGQGLQFLFEYFSETQRNKGNFPGRFSGRQFSNSRSEMNVSTLELGDSALYLCASSLERAGVGNEQFFGPGTRLTVL.

This clonotype was observed a handful of times. At one of its ends the junction is not consistent with the germline gene, which may arise from a read error. This chain uses TRBV7-9 with TRBJ1-6; 10 nucleotides line up with TRBD1. The CDR3 has 14 amino acids. CDR1 is SEHNR and CDR2 is FQNEAQ in the germline V gene (reference sequence). The CDR3 is CAGSHRDRGTPLHF. The CDR3 region has the DNA TGTGCCGGCAGTCACCGGGACAGGGGTACCCCCCTCCACTTT. Drawing the rest from reference TRBV7-9 and TRBJ1-6, the complete variable domain is DTGVSQNPRHKITKRGQNVTFRCDPISEHNRLYWYRQTLGQGPEFLTYFQNEAQLEKSRLLSDRFSAERPKGSFSTLEIQRTEQGDSAMYLCAGSHRDRGTPLHFGNGTRLTVT.

This clonotype was observed at least ten times. V is TRBV7-9 and J is TRBJ2-5; 11 bases line up with TRBD2. This CDR3 contains 16 residues. Trimming took 5 bases from V and 4 from J; bases not matched to a gene: 9. Looked up from germline, CDR1 is SEHNR and CDR2 is FQNEAQ (reference sequence). In DNA form, the CDR3 reads TGTGCCAGCAGCGATTTAGCGGGGGGGACGGGAGAGACCCAGTACTTC. Protein: CASSDLAGGTGETQYF.

In this sample, this clonotype turned up a few times. The chain carries TRBV29-1 and TRBJ2-1; maybe TRBD2 (6 bases). The V end lost 6 bases, the J end lost 7 bases, and 16 bases lay between the germline ends. The germline V gene has CDR1 SQVTM and CDR2 ANQGSEA. The CDR3 is made up of 13 amino acids. The CDR3 DNA reads as TGCAGCGTAGGTGGGGGGTTGTTGAATGAGCAGTTCTTC. Amino acid sequence: CSVGGGLLNEQFF.

With regard to this clonotype: A clone one base away is much larger, so this may be a read error. V is TRBV7-2 and J is TRBJ2-1; 8 nucleotides line up with TRBD1. The germline V gene encodes CDR1 SGHTA and CDR2 FQGNSA. V lost 7 bases to trimming and J lost 2 bases; unmatched junction nucleotides: 13. The CDR3 is made up of 17 amino acids. The DNA for the CDR3 is TGTGCCAGCAACTCCCGAGGACAGGGATCCCCCTACAATGAGCAGTTCTTC. It codes for CASNSRGQGSPYNEQFF.

This clonotype was recorded a few times. This may be a read error, as it is one base from a much larger clone. V and J are TRBV10-3 and TRBJ2-3; 8 nucleotides align to TRBD1. CDR3 length: 13 amino acids. Trimming removed 8 bases from V and 4 bases from J; junction bases left unmatched: 5. Germline CDR1 ENHRY, CDR2 SYGVKD. CDR3 in amino acids: CAIGQQGADTQYF. Written as DNA, the CDR3 is TGTGCCATCGGTCAACAGGGGGCAGATACGCAGTATTTT.

This clonotype was recorded many times. The J gene is TRBJ2-3, the V gene TRBV27; 7 bases match TRBD1. Germline CDR1 reads MNHEY; CDR2 reads SMNVEV (reference sequence). V lost 5 bases, J lost 6 bases, and 11 bases stayed unmatched. The CDR3 runs 15 residues. CDR3 in amino acids: CASSVDRPKLDTQYF. As DNA, the CDR3 is TGTGCCAGCAGTGTGGACAGGCCCAAATTGGATACGCAGTATTTT.

The sample holds many counts of this clonotype. V gene TRBV7-8 combines with J gene TRBJ2-7; tentative D call: TRBD2 (6 bases). Germline V CDR1 and CDR2: SGHVS, FQNEAQ. The ends were cut back, 7 bases at V and 7 bases at J, with 20 bases in the middle. CDR3 length equals 14 residues. The DNA for the CDR3 is TGTGCCAGCACCTTGGGGAGAAGCGGGTCTGAGCAGTACTTC. As protein: CASTLGRSGSEQYF.

Of note for this clonotype: A much bigger clone sits one base away, suggesting this may be a read error. The chain joins TRBV6-4 to TRBJ1-5; D possibly corresponds to TRBD1 (6 bases). The germline V gene encodes CDR1 MRHNA and CDR2 SNTAGT. The germline V and J ends were trimmed by 7 bases and 4 bases, with 14 bases remaining between them. The CDR3 is 14 residues long. CDR3 in amino acids: CASNWGGGNQPQHF. In DNA form, the CDR3 reads TGTGCCAGCAATTGGGGGGGCGGTAATCAGCCCCAGCATTTT.

This sequence joins TRBV7-8 and TRBJ2-3; D possibly corresponds to TRBD2 (5 bases). Trimming shortened V by 0 bases and J by 3 bases, and 13 bases separated the two germline ends. This CDR3 is 16 amino acids long. Per germline, CDR1 SGHVS and CDR2 FQNEAQ. The CDR3 bases are TGTGCCAGCAGCTTAGCGAGGGTAGCGACTACAGATACGCAGTATTTT. Amino acid sequence: CASSLARVATTDTQYF. The full variable domain, its missing parts supplied by reference TRBV7-8 and TRBJ2-3, is GAGVSQSPRYKVAKRGQDVALRCDPISGHVSLFWYQQALGQGPEFLTYFQNEAQLDKSGLPSDRFFAERPEGSVSTLKIQRTQQEDSAVYLCASSLARVATTDTQYFGPGTRLTVL.

Worth noting for this clonotype: A much larger clone lies one base from this, so it may be a read error. The CDR3 sequence is CASSQDGCYGYTF. The CDR3 DNA sequence: TGTGCCAGCAGCCAAGACGGGTGCTATGGCTACACCTTC. The chain joins TRBV14 to TRBJ1-2; D remains ambiguous. Deletions cut 0 bases from V and 4 bases from J, with 6 bases between. This CDR3 has 13 amino acids. The germline V gene encodes CDR1 SGHDN and CDR2 FVKESK. The full variable domain, with the rest looked up from reference TRBV14 and TRBJ1-2, is EAGVTQFPSHSVIEKGQTVTLRCDPISGHDNLYWYRRVMGKEIKFLLHFVKESKQDESGMPNNRFLAERTGGTYSTLKVQPAELEDSGVYFCASSQDGCYGYTFGSGTRLTVV.